This T cell receptor (beta chain) came from a study of cytotoxic CD8 clonotypes in ibrutinib-treated CLL. This clone was picked up one time. Germline lookup yields CDR1 SGDLS and CDR2 YYNGEE. This CDR3 is 14 amino acids long. Trimming at V came to 4 bases and at J to 5 bases, leaving 5 bases not matched to a gene. Target depth was 1 in 200,000 to 1 in 1 million T cells, about 10x per clonotype. TCRdb's copy holds only in-frame clones and misses some; the assay was immunoSEQ multiplex PCR. The sample consists of under 300,000 clones, about 72% of them appearing once. The sequenced sample was PBMCs, obtained at disease progression, from a patient treated with ibrutinib. The chain uses TRBV9 and TRBJ2-1; TRBD2 matches at 8 bases. The source of this sequence is a human donor with chronic lymphocytic leukemia. The CDR3 loop is CASSPGLGDNEQFF. The CDR3 DNA is TGTGCCAGCAGCCCGGGACTAGGGGACAATGAGCAGTTCTTC.